This T cell receptor beta chain was recorded in a study of monozygotic twins with inflammatory bowel disease. Donors gave approximately 2.5 ml of blood apiece. Molecular identifiers with 6-nucleotide sample barcodes were added during cDNA synthesis via template switching. One entry per CDR3 protein, without DNA, is what TCRdb gives after re-calling the 5' RACE reads. The listing records more than 300,000 distinct CDR3 sequences. Germline V gives CDR1 MGHDK, CDR2 SYGVNS. CDR3 length equals 15 residues. The sequence came from a human donor with ulcerative colitis or Crohn's disease, or a healthy co-twin of an affected twin (not recorded which). The sequenced sample was blood. The V call is TRBV25-1, the J call TRBJ2-5; TCRdb designates TRBD2, a call that cannot be tested without DNA. This CDR3 reads CASSYSGSYQETQYF. Full variable domain (outside the CDR3, taken from reference TRBV25-1 and TRBJ2-5): EADIYQTPRYLVIGTGKKITLECSQTMGHDKMYWYQQDPGMELHLIHYSYGVNSTEKGDLSSESTVSRIRTEHFPLTLESARPSHTSQYLCASSYSGSYQETQYFGPGTRLLVL.